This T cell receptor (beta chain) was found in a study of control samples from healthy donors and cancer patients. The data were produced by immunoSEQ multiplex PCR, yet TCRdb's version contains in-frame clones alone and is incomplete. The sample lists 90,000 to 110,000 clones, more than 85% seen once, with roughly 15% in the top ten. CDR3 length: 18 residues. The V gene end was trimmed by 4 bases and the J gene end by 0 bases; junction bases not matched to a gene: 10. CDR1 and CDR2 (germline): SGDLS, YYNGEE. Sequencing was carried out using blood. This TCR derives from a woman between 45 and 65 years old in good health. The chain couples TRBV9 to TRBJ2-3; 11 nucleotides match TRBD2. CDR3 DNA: TGTGCCAGCAGCCCGTCATGGACTAGCGGGTTAAGCACAGATACGCAGTATTTT. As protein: CASSPSWTSGLSTDTQYF.